The 9 T cell receptor beta chains below all came from one sample that was sequenced in a study of blood T cells in healthy people across ages. A second PCR, run for about 7 to 11 cycles, used a sample-barcoded 5' primer plus a J-beta primer mix. From the 5' RACE reads, TCRdb called clonotypes with MiXCR, one entry per CDR3 protein. The sample has more than 700,000 distinct CDR3 sequences, around 45% seen once. The source material was blood. The receptor source for this set is a man older than 75 in good health.

A remark on this clonotype: A read error may be the cause here, since a much bigger clone is one base away. The chain carries TRBV15 and TRBJ2-7; D unclear. Trimming took off 1 base at V and 7 bases at J, with 5 bases between the two ends. Germline assignment: CDR1 LNHNV and CDR2 YYDKDF (reference sequence). This CDR3 has 11 residues. CDR3 amino acids: CATSRGEEQYF. The CDR3 nucleotides are TGTGCCACCAGCAGAGGTGAGGAGCAGTACTTC. The full variable domain, with the rest looked up from reference TRBV15 and TRBJ2-7, is DAMVIQNPRYQVTQFGKPVTLSCSQTLNHNVMYWYQQKSSQAPKLLFHYYDKDFNNEADTPDNFQSRRPNTSFCFLDIRSPGLGDTAMYLCATSRGEEQYFGPGTRLTVT.

This clonotype was picked up a small number of times. The CDR3 reads CSARPSGPETQYF. For the CDR3, the DNA is TGCAGTGCTAGGCCTTCGGGGCCAGAGACCCAGTACTTC. The chain employs TRBV20-1 and TRBJ2-5; D is perhaps TRBD1 or TRBD2 (5 bases each). This CDR3 comprises 13 residues. The germline V and J ends were trimmed by 3 bases and 4 bases, with 12 bases remaining between them. Germline lookup yields CDR1 DFQATT and CDR2 SNEGSKA (reference sequence).

In its sample, this clonotype was seen a few times. The CDR3 reads CASSVSQSGSTDTQYF. The CDR3 bases are TGTGCCAGCAGCGTCAGTCAAAGCGGGAGCACAGATACGCAGTATTTT. The genes are TRBV7-3 and TRBJ2-3, with D tentatively TRBD2 (6 bases). Trimming took off 5 bases at V and 0 bases at J, with 15 bases between the two ends. Germline V gene sequence: CDR1 SGHTA, CDR2 FQGTGA. CDR3 length: 16 amino acids.

The V gene is TRBV12-3 or TRBV12-4, the J gene TRBJ2-1, with unresolved D. The J call may be incorrect, as the DNA end agrees better with TRBJ2-7. The CDR3 extends over 14 amino acids. The CDR3 sequence is CASSHDIGIYEQYF. The CDR3 DNA reads TGTGCCAGCAGTCACGACATCGGAATCTACGAGCAGTACTTC.

This chain joins TRBV20-1 and TRBJ1-1, with unresolved D. V dropped 1 base and J dropped 5 bases, with 11 bases sitting between them. This CDR3 comprises 13 residues. Looked up from germline, CDR1 is DFQATT and CDR2 is SNEGSKA (reference sequence). CDR3 loop: CSARGPDGTEAFF. As DNA, the CDR3 is TGCAGTGCTAGAGGGCCGGATGGTACTGAAGCTTTCTTT.

As to this clonotype: Relative to the germline gene, one junction end is altered; a read error may explain this. The chain uses TRBV7-3 and TRBJ2-1; 14 bases align to TRBD2. The CDR3 is 20 residues long. Germline-derived CDR1 and CDR2 are SGHTA and FQGTGA. The CDR3 bases are TGTGCCAGCAGCTTTAGGGCTGGGACTAGCGGGAGTGCCTCCTACAATGGGCAGTTCTTC. It is translated as CASSFRAGTSGSASYNGQFF.

The V gene is TRBV7-2, the J gene TRBJ1-1; TRBD1 might be the D (5 bases). There are 15 residues in the CDR3. Between the trimmed V and J ends, which lost 5 bases and 3 bases, there was a span of 16 bases. Germline assignment: CDR1 SGHTA and CDR2 FQGNSA. The CDR3 spells CASSLRQNMDTEAFF. The CDR3, as DNA: TGTGCCAGCAGCCTGAGACAGAACATGGACACTGAAGCTTTCTTT.

J is TRBJ2-7 and V is TRBV6-5; D gene uncertain. Trimming took off 5 bases at V and 7 bases at J, with 9 bases between the two ends. The CDR3 spans 11 residues. Germline CDR1 reads MNHEY; CDR2 reads SVGAGI. The CDR3 nucleotides read TGTGCCAGCAGTACTCCCGCGGAGCAGTACTTC. Translating gives CASSTPAEQYF.

The gene calls are TRBV5-1 and TRBJ2-1; 16 bases agree with TRBD2. Trimming removed 3 bases from V and 7 bases from J; junction bases left unmatched: 7. Germline CDR1 SGHRS, CDR2 YFSETQ. The CDR3 extends over 17 amino acids. CDR3 nucleotide sequence: TGCGCCAGCAGCTCCGCGGGACTAGCGGGAGGGATAAATGAGCAGTTCTTC. Residues: CASSSAGLAGGINEQFF. The full variable domain, in which reference TRBV5-1 and TRBJ2-1 provide the parts outside the CDR3, is KAGVTQTPRYLIKTRGQQVTLSCSPISGHRSVSWYQQTPGQGLQFLFEYFSETQRNKGNFPGRFSGRQFSNSRSEMNVSTLELGDSALYLCASSSAGLAGGINEQFFGPGTRLTVL.